This passage covers 29 T cell receptor beta chains from one sample sequenced in a study of OX40 agonist ivuxolimab in advanced cancers. Some clones are missing from TCRdb's copy, which holds only in-frame ones; the method was immunoSEQ multiplex PCR. Of about 80,000 clones listed, 84% are singletons. Sequenced here: CD4+ or CD8+ T cells sorted from blood, sampled in a trial of the OX40 agonist ivuxolimab. The receptors derive from an adult with an advanced solid tumor such as melanoma, head and neck, liver or kidney cancer.

The chain is built from TRBV7-8 and TRBJ1-1, with TRBD1 matching 7 bases. The CDR3 has 12 amino acids. With 8 bases clipped from V and 3 bases from J, the junction kept 3 bases outside the gene matches. The germline V gene encodes CDR1 SGHVS and CDR2 FQNEAQ. The CDR3 sequence: CASGTGDTEAFF. The CDR3 DNA follows: TGTGCCAGCGGAACAGGGGACACTGAAGCTTTCTTT.

V is TRBV4-1 and J is TRBJ2-3; D may be TRBD2 (5 bases). The CDR3 runs 15 residues. Germline V CDR1 and CDR2: MGHRA, YSYEKL. V dropped 4 bases and J dropped 6 bases, with 17 bases sitting between them. CDR3 DNA sequence: TGCGCCAGCAGCCTGAGGCCCCTAGCTTCCGATACGCAGTATTTT. Residues: CASSLRPLASDTQYF.

The chain has TRBV14 and TRBJ2-1; the D is unclear. The CDR3 is 15 residues long. The germline CDR1 and CDR2 sequences are SGHDN and FVKESK. The ends were cut back, 2 bases at V and 5 bases at J, with 13 bases in the middle. The CDR3 region is CASSQWKALNNEQFF. CDR3 sequence (DNA): TGTGCCAGCAGCCAATGGAAAGCGCTTAACAATGAGCAGTTCTTC.

The sample holds a few counts of this clone. This chain connects TRBV9 to TRBJ2-1; D not certain. Per germline, CDR1 SGDLS and CDR2 YYNGEE. The CDR3 is made up of 11 amino acids. Trimming shortened V by 4 bases and J by 8 bases, and 7 bases separated the two germline ends. The CDR3, as DNA: TGTGCCAGCAGCTTCAGAGATGAGCAGTTCTTC. Amino acids: CASSFRDEQFF.

The chain carries TRBV6-5 and TRBJ2-7; possibly TRBD1 for D (6 bases). Germline CDR1 reads MNHEY; CDR2 reads SVGAGI. The V and J ends lost 7 bases and 5 bases respectively, with 21 bases between them. This CDR3 comprises 15 residues. CDR3 in DNA: TGTGCCAGCACCCGGTTGGGGGCGCGGTCAGACGAGCAGTACTTC. Translating gives CASTRLGARSDEQYF.

The chain carries TRBV6-5 and TRBJ2-5; 7 nucleotides agree with TRBD2. Germline V CDR1 and CDR2: MNHEY, SVGAGI. The CDR3 is 14 residues long. Germline trimming cut 0 bases from V and 2 bases from J; bases unmatched to any gene: 0. The CDR3 sequence is CASSYSGLQETQYF. CDR3 DNA: TGTGCCAGCAGTTACTCGGGACTACAAGAGACCCAGTACTTC.

This clone was counted once. The V call is TRBV27, the J call TRBJ2-5, with D possibly matching TRBD2 (5 bases). The CDR3 contains 13 residues. Trimming took 3 bases from V and 1 from J, leaving 6 bases between them. Germline CDR1 reads MNHEY; CDR2 reads SMNVEV (reference sequence). The CDR3 DNA reads as TGTGCCAGCAGTTTCCGGGGCCAAGAGACCCAGTACTTC. This translates into CASSFRGQETQYF.

The chain links TRBV19 to TRBJ2-3, with 10 bases matching TRBD2. The germline V gene encodes CDR1 LNHDA and CDR2 SQIVND (reference sequence). The CDR3 runs to 15 residues. V was pared by 3 bases and J by 5 bases, with 5 bases of the junction left unmatched. The CDR3 DNA is TGTGCCAGTAGTATTGAGCGGGAGGGCCGAGATACGCAGTATTTT. This sequence encodes CASSIEREGRDTQYF.

The chain joins TRBV7-3 to TRBJ1-2; weak D call: TRBD1 (6 bases). The CDR3 is 15 residues long. V lost 5 bases to trimming and J lost 5 bases, with 18 bases between them. The germline gives CDR1 SGHTA, CDR2 FQGTGA. The CDR3 sequence is CASSPAGTSPYGYTF. CDR3 DNA sequence: TGTGCCAGCAGCCCTGCCGGGACATCGCCGTATGGCTACACCTTC. The full variable domain, rest sourced from reference TRBV7-3 and TRBJ1-2, is GAGVSQTPSNKVTEKGKYVELRCDPISGHTALYWYRQSLGQGPEFLIYFQGTGAADDSGLPNDRFFAVRPEGSVSTLKIQRTERGDSAVYLCASSPAGTSPYGYTFGSGTRLTVV.

The V and J genes are TRBV6-5 and TRBJ2-5; TRBD2 is a possible D gene (6 bases). V lost 6 bases and J lost 5, with 13 bases in between. The CDR3 is 13 amino acids. The germline CDR1 and CDR2 sequences are MNHEY and SVGAGI. CDR3 region: CASSGTFRETQYF. DNA of the CDR3: TGTGCCAGCAGCGGGACTTTTCGCGAGACCCAGTACTTC.

This chain connects TRBV7-2 to TRBJ2-5; D might be TRBD1 (5 bases). Germline CDR1 reads SGHTA; CDR2 reads FQGNSA. The CDR3 is 14 residues long. V was shortened by 1 base and J by 10 bases, with 16 bases between the two germline ends. The DNA for the CDR3 is TGTGCCAGCAGCTTAGGGGGCAGCAGGAATGACCAGTACTTC. Translated, it gives CASSLGGSRNDQYF.

The rearrangement uses TRBV7-2 and TRBJ1-5; D unresolved. CDR1 SGHTA and CDR2 FQGNSA come from the germline V gene. The germline V and J ends were trimmed by 5 bases and 5 bases, with 10 bases remaining between them. The CDR3 covers 13 residues. As DNA, the CDR3 is TGTGCCAGCAGCCAAGAGGCCTATCAGCCCCAGCATTTT. Amino acid sequence: CASSQEAYQPQHF.

The table lists this clone with a count of one. V gene TRBV2 combines with J gene TRBJ2-7; D assignment may be TRBD1 or TRBD2 (7 bases each). CDR3 length: 16 residues. CDR1 is SNHLY, CDR2 FYNNEI, per germline. The V and J ends lost 8 bases and 7 bases respectively, with 27 bases between them. In DNA, the CDR3 is TGTGCCAGCTTTCCGGGCCGGGCGGCCAGGGGGGGAGAGCAGTACTTC. Amino acids: CASFPGRAARGGEQYF.

The CDR3 DNA sequence: TGCAGCGTCGGGAGGGCCTCCTACAATGAGCAGTTCTTC. This translates into CSVGRASYNEQFF. This sequence joins TRBV29-1 and TRBJ2-1; 8 nucleotides align to TRBD2. The CDR3 extends over 13 amino acids. Germline V CDR1 and CDR2: SQVTM, ANQGSEA. With V trimmed by 6 bases and J by 0 bases, 1 base remained unmatched.

CDR3 in DNA: TGCGCCAGCAGCTTGGTGTCCGGGAGGGTCCAGGGCACAGATACGCAGTATTTT. Protein sequence: CASSLVSGRVQGTDTQYF. The chain uses TRBV5-1 and TRBJ2-3; TRBD2 matches at 8 bases. Per germline, CDR1 SGHRS and CDR2 YFSETQ. V lost 0 bases to trimming and J lost 1 base; unmatched junction nucleotides: 10. This CDR3 has 18 amino acids.

V usage is TRBV14 and J usage is TRBJ2-1, with unresolved D. Germline assignment: CDR1 SGHDN and CDR2 FVKESK. This CDR3 has 13 amino acids. V lost 4 bases to trimming and J lost 5 bases, with 9 bases between them. The CDR3 region is CASSPASNNEQFF. DNA of the CDR3: TGTGCCAGCAGCCCAGCGTCTAACAATGAGCAGTTCTTC.

The chain carries TRBV7-2 and TRBJ1-5; TRBD1 matches at 7 bases. The CDR3 totals 14 residues. Germline V gene sequence: CDR1 SGHTA, CDR2 FQGNSA. Trimming at V came to 1 base and at J to 5 bases, leaving 2 bases not matched to a gene. Here the CDR3 reads CASSLVTGDQPQHF. CDR3 DNA: TGTGCCAGCAGCTTAGTAACAGGGGATCAGCCCCAGCATTTT.

The chain links TRBV6-1 to TRBJ2-2, with 9 positions matching TRBD1. The CDR3 has 17 residues. The V segment lost 1 base and the J segment 3 bases; nucleotides outside the gene matches: 6. Germline assignment: CDR1 MNHNS and CDR2 SASEGT. CDR3 in DNA: TGTGCCAGCAGTGAAGTGACAGGGGGTGCGTACACCGGGGAGCTGTTTTTT. Translating it yields CASSEVTGGAYTGELFF.

This clone was observed a handful of times. This chain links TRBV7-9 with TRBJ1-2; the D gene is possibly TRBD1 (5 bases). V was shortened by 0 bases and J by 4 bases, with 12 bases between the two germline ends. The CDR3 spans 15 residues. Germline CDR1 SEHNR, CDR2 FQNEAQ (reference sequence). The CDR3 sequence is CASSLAGTGGYGYTF. CDR3 DNA sequence: TGTGCCAGCAGCTTAGCAGGGACTGGCGGCTATGGCTACACCTTC.

This clone was seen once. The chain is built from TRBV28 and TRBJ2-5, with 11 bases matching TRBD1. Germline CDR1 reads MDHEN; CDR2 reads SYDVKM. There are 16 residues in the CDR3. The J segment lost 3 bases and the V segment lost 7 bases, leaving 10 bases of the junction unmatched. CDR3 protein: CASKGWTGGQEETQYF. The CDR3 region has the DNA TGTGCCAGCAAGGGGTGGACAGGGGGCCAAGAAGAGACCCAGTACTTC.

The V call is TRBV13, the J call TRBJ1-1; possible D gene TRBD1, 5 bases. Deletions cut 0 bases from V and 8 bases from J, with 13 bases between. The CDR3 has 14 residues. Per the germline V gene, CDR1 is PRHDT and CDR2 is FYEKMQ (reference sequence). The CDR3 DNA reads TGTGCCAGCAGCTTAGGAGGGGCCGGTGAGGAAGCTTTCTTT. It is translated as CASSLGGAGEEAFF.

This chain links TRBV4-1 with TRBJ2-7; 10 nucleotides line up with TRBD2. The germline gives CDR1 MGHRA, CDR2 YSYEKL. Trimming took 1 base from V and 3 from J; bases not matched to a gene: 12. The CDR3 has 18 residues. The CDR3 here is CASSQVKASGRGVYEQYF. DNA of the CDR3: TGCGCCAGCAGCCAAGTAAAGGCTAGCGGGAGAGGAGTCTACGAGCAGTACTTC.

The chain joins TRBV4-3 to TRBJ2-6; D not resolved. The V end lost 1 base, the J end lost 4 bases, and 8 bases lay between the germline ends. Germline V gene data show CDR1 as LGHNA and CDR2 as YSLEER. CDR3 size: 15 residues. DNA of the CDR3: TGCGCCAGCAGCCAAGGACCGGCGGGGGCCAACGTCCTGACTTTC. It translates to CASSQGPAGANVLTF.

The chain uses TRBV5-1 and TRBJ2-1; TRBD2 agrees at 13 bases. This CDR3 has 15 amino acids. V lost 4 bases to trimming and J lost 7 bases; unmatched junction nucleotides: 5. Germline values: CDR1 SGHRS, CDR2 YFSETQ. The CDR3 region has the DNA TGCGCCAGCAGCGGGGGACTAGCGGGAAGAAATGAGCAGTTCTTC. It translates to CASSGGLAGRNEQFF.

Concerning this clone: Since the CDR3 does not end with the conserved phenylalanine or tryptophan, this likely comes from a read error. The DNA is left out, because the CDR3 cannot be placed on it with certainty; the CDR3 is given as TCRdb lists it. The genes are TRBV28 and TRBJ1-4; the D segment call TRBD1 is taken from the table without a DNA check. The CDR3 sequence runs 13 residues, both termini included. The V gene's germline CDR1 is MDHEN and CDR2 SYDVKM. The CDR3: CASSALEGRGLTI.

The chain employs TRBV19 and TRBJ2-4, with 9 bases aligning to TRBD1. CDR1 and CDR2 from the germline V gene are LNHDA and SQIVND (reference sequence). This CDR3 contains 14 residues. The trim removed 6 bases at V and 5 bases at J, leaving 5 bases unmatched. DNA for the CDR3: TGTGCCAGTAGGCACACAGGGGGCCAAAACATTCAGTACTTC. It encodes CASRHTGGQNIQYF.

A note on this clone: An end of the junction does not agree with germline; a read error may underlie this. The chain joins TRBV27 to TRBJ2-3, with 9 bases matching TRBD1. The germline CDR1 and CDR2 sequences are MNHEY and SMNVEV (reference sequence). The CDR3 covers 15 residues. For the CDR3, the DNA is TGTGCCAACAGTGGGACAGGGTTAGACACAGATACGCAGTATTTT. It codes for CANSGTGLDTDTQYF.

This sequence joins TRBV19 and TRBJ1-3, with D maybe TRBD1 (5 bases). Trimming removed 3 bases from V and 1 base from J, with 7 bases in between. Germline assignment: CDR1 LNHDA and CDR2 SQIVND (reference sequence). This CDR3 is built from 14 residues. The CDR3 DNA reads as TGTGCCAGTAGTATTGGGGGTTCTGGAAACACCATATATTTT. It translates to CASSIGGSGNTIYF.

CDR3 sequence: CASSLRDTRAYNEQFF. The CDR3 DNA sequence: TGTGCCAGCAGCTTACGGGACACACGGGCATACAATGAGCAGTTCTTC. The chain joins TRBV7-9 to TRBJ2-1; the D gene is possibly TRBD1 (6 bases). Between the trimmed V and J ends, which lost 2 bases and 4 bases, there was a span of 15 bases. CDR3 length: 16 amino acids. Looked up from germline, CDR1 is SEHNR and CDR2 is FQNEAQ (reference sequence).